The 30 T cell receptor beta chains below come from one sample, sequenced in a study of OX40 agonist ivuxolimab in advanced cancers. Assay: immunoSEQ multiplex PCR; the TCRdb copy retains only in-frame clones and omits some. The sample comprises tens of thousands of clones, roughly 91% of which are singletons, and 9.5% to 15% rests with the top ten. The starting material was CD4+ or CD8+ T cells sorted from blood, obtained in a trial of the OX40 agonist ivuxolimab. Source of these receptors: an adult with an advanced solid tumor such as melanoma, head and neck, liver or kidney cancer.

This clone was found once. The chain combines TRBV4-1 with TRBJ2-7; the D gene is possibly TRBD1 (6 bases). Germline V CDR1 and CDR2: MGHRA, YSYEKL. This CDR3 is 16 amino acids long. The ends were cut back, 1 base at V and 3 bases at J, with 16 bases in the middle. The CDR3 bases are TGCGCCAGCAGCCAAGGTGGCGGCAGGGGTCTCTACGAGCAGTACTTC. The encoded protein is CASSQGGGRGLYEQYF.

The rearrangement links TRBV4-1 to TRBJ1-1, with D uncertain. The CDR3 is 12 residues long. V dropped 3 bases and J dropped 2 bases, with 4 bases sitting between them. Germline-derived CDR1 and CDR2 are MGHRA and YSYEKL. The CDR3: CASSQGNTEAFF. DNA of the CDR3: TGCGCCAGCAGCCAGGGTAACACTGAAGCTTTCTTT.

This rearrangement joins TRBV2 to TRBJ1-5; D possibly corresponds to TRBD1 (5 bases). Germline V gene sequence: CDR1 SNHLY, CDR2 FYNNEI. The CDR3 totals 12 residues. V was trimmed by 7 bases and J by 2 bases, leaving 6 bases between them. CDR3: CASTRGNQPQHF. The CDR3 nucleotides are TGTGCCAGCACCAGGGGCAATCAGCCCCAGCATTTT. The full variable domain, in which reference TRBV2 and TRBJ1-5 provide the parts outside the CDR3, is EPEVTQTPSHQVTQMGQEVILRCVPISNHLYFYWYRQILGQKVEFLVSFYNNEISEKSEIFDDQFSVERPDGSNFTLKIRSTKLEDSAMYFCASTRGNQPQHFGDGTRLSIL.

This clone was recorded once. The chain links TRBV27 to TRBJ2-1; 14 bases agree with TRBD2. Germline CDR1 is MNHEY and CDR2 is SMNVEV (reference sequence). With V trimmed by 4 bases and J by 10 bases, 6 bases remained unmatched. The CDR3 sequence is 15 residues long. The CDR3 here is CASSSGTSGRSEQFF. The CDR3 DNA reads as TGTGCCAGCAGTTCCGGGACTAGCGGGAGATCGGAGCAGTTCTTC.

The chain combines TRBV7-9 with TRBJ2-3; TRBD2 matches 10 bases. The CDR3 loop spans 16 amino acids. CDR1 is SEHNR, CDR2 FQNEAQ, per germline (reference sequence). V lost 6 bases to trimming and J lost 2 bases; unmatched junction nucleotides: 8. The CDR3 DNA sequence: TGTGCCAGCAGTCCCGGGACTAGCGATTACACAGATACGCAGTATTTT. It encodes CASSPGTSDYTDTQYF.

The J gene is TRBJ1-1, the V gene TRBV19; D gene ambiguous. CDR3 length: 14 residues. CDR1 is LNHDA, CDR2 SQIVND, per germline (reference sequence). V dropped 3 bases and J dropped 4 bases, with 12 bases sitting between them. CDR3 nucleotides: TGTGCCAGTAGTATCGATGGCCGGATCACTGAAGCTTTCTTT. It translates to CASSIDGRITEAFF. Variable domain in full (rest from reference TRBV19 and TRBJ1-1): DGGITQSPKYLFRKEGQNVTLSCEQNLNHDAMYWYRQDPGQGLRLIYYSQIVNDFQKGDIAEGYSVSREKKESFPLTVTSAQKNPTAFYLCASSIDGRITEAFFGQGTRLTVV.

This clone has a single count. This chain uses TRBV7-8 with TRBJ2-6; no clear D gene. The CDR3 totals 18 residues. The V end lost 5 bases, the J end lost 5 bases, and 22 bases lay between the germline ends. The germline CDR1 and CDR2 sequences are SGHVS and FQNEAQ. As DNA, the CDR3 is TGTGCCAGCAGCCTGCGATGTTACCCACAAAGTCGGGCCAACGTCCTGACTTTC. Protein sequence: CASSLRCYPQSRANVLTF.

The J gene is TRBJ1-1, the V gene TRBV6-5; unclear D gene. The CDR3 is 11 residues long. Per the germline V gene, CDR1 is MNHEY and CDR2 is SVGAGI. Trimming left V 6 bases short and J 1 base short, with 3 bases between. This chain's CDR3 is CASRKNTEAFF. As DNA, the CDR3 is TGTGCCAGCAGAAAGAACACTGAAGCTTTCTTT.

The CDR3 sequence is CASREDSATYNEQFF. The DNA of the CDR3 is TGCGCCAGCAGGGAGGACAGCGCGACCTACAATGAGCAGTTCTTC. The chain carries TRBV5-1 and TRBJ2-1; the D gene is possibly TRBD1 (6 bases). Germline V gives CDR1 SGHRS, CDR2 YFSETQ. V dropped 5 bases and J dropped 2 bases, with 14 bases sitting between them. The CDR3 is made up of 15 amino acids. Variable domain in full (rest from reference TRBV5-1 and TRBJ2-1): KAGVTQTPRYLIKTRGQQVTLSCSPISGHRSVSWYQQTPGQGLQFLFEYFSETQRNKGNFPGRFSGRQFSNSRSEMNVSTLELGDSALYLCASREDSATYNEQFFGPGTRLTVL.

The chain links TRBV4-1 to TRBJ2-1; 12 bases align to TRBD2. The CDR3 is 16 residues long. The trim removed 4 bases at V and 5 bases at J, leaving 6 bases unmatched. Per the germline V gene, CDR1 is MGHRA and CDR2 is YSYEKL. The CDR3: CASSLFGLAGNNEQFF. The CDR3, as DNA: TGCGCCAGCAGCCTCTTCGGACTAGCGGGAAACAATGAGCAGTTCTTC.

V is TRBV9 and J is TRBJ2-2; 9 bases are shared with TRBD1. The V segment lost 2 bases and the J segment 4 bases; nucleotides outside the gene matches: 3. Germline V gene sequence: CDR1 SGDLS, CDR2 YYNGEE. The CDR3 is made up of 15 amino acids. CDR3 in amino acids: CASSVGTGFTGELFF. The CDR3 region has the DNA TGTGCCAGCAGCGTCGGGACAGGGTTCACCGGGGAGCTGTTTTTT.

This chain links TRBV5-6 with TRBJ1-2, with D possibly TRBD1 on 6 matching bases. Germline-derived CDR1 and CDR2 are SGHDT and YYEEEE. V lost 2 bases to trimming and J lost 2 bases, with 7 bases between them. The length of the CDR3 is 13 residues. The CDR3 sequence is CASSFTGNYGYTF. CDR3 DNA sequence: TGTGCCAGCAGCTTTACAGGGAACTATGGCTACACCTTC. The whole variable domain, remainder taken from reference TRBV5-6 and TRBJ1-2, is DAGVTQSPTHLIKTRGQQVTLRCSPKSGHDTVSWYQQALGQGPQFIFQYYEEEERQRGNFPDRFSGHQFPNYSSELNVNALLLGDSALYLCASSFTGNYGYTFGSGTRLTVV.

The chain recombines TRBV6-5 with TRBJ2-2, with no clear D. The V and J ends lost 2 bases and 7 bases respectively, with 5 bases between them. In germline, CDR1 is MNHEY, CDR2 SVGAGI. The CDR3 length is 12 residues. The CDR3 loop reads CASSYDDGELFF. The CDR3 DNA reads TGTGCCAGCAGTTACGATGACGGGGAGCTGTTTTTT.

V and J are TRBV28 and TRBJ2-5, with 8 positions matching TRBD2. The V and J ends lost 1 base and 4 bases, in that order; junction bases with no gene match: 26. Germline CDR1 MDHEN, CDR2 SYDVKM. The CDR3 runs 22 residues. The CDR3 loop reads CASSLSYGGAGDPVSQLETQYF. Written as DNA, the CDR3 is TGTGCCAGCAGTTTATCCTATGGGGGAGCGGGAGATCCCGTCTCTCAGCTAGAGACCCAGTACTTC.

This chain links TRBV7-6 with TRBJ2-3; TRBD2 aligns across 8 bases. The CDR3 totals 14 residues. V lost 8 bases and J lost 2; bases outside the gene matches: 6. Germline values: CDR1 SGHVS, CDR2 FNYEAQ. Here the CDR3 DNA reads TGTGCCAGCCGTCGGGGGGGTGACACAGATACGCAGTATTTT. Encoded protein: CASRRGGDTDTQYF.

The chain recombines TRBV5-1 with TRBJ2-2; the D call may be TRBD1 or TRBD2 (5 bases each). CDR1 and CDR2 from the germline V gene are SGHRS and YFSETQ. The V gene lost 4 bases and the J gene lost 4 bases, with 20 bases spanning the gap. CDR3 length: 17 amino acids. Here the CDR3 DNA reads TGCGCCAGCAGCGCCTACCGGGACCCCGCGGGCACCGGGGAGCTGTTTTTT. As protein: CASSAYRDPAGTGELFF.

The gene calls are TRBV28 and TRBJ2-7; the D is unclear. The germline CDR1 and CDR2 sequences are MDHEN and SYDVKM. Trimming cost V 4 bases and J 2 bases, with 27 bases left between them. The CDR3 is 19 amino acids. CDR3 sequence (DNA): TGTGCCAGCAGTTCTCTACATTTAGTGATTACGAGGACCCCCTACGAGCAGTACTTC. It codes for CASSSLHLVITRTPYEQYF.

The chain joins TRBV5-5 to TRBJ2-7; D is unresolved. V was shortened by 6 bases and J by 6 bases, with 13 bases between the two germline ends. The CDR3 sequence is 12 residues long. CDR1 and CDR2 from the germline V gene are SGHKS and YYEKEE (reference sequence). CDR3 residues: CASTSTLSEQYF. The CDR3 DNA reads as TGTGCCAGCACCAGCACTCTCAGCGAGCAGTACTTC. Combining the CDR3 with reference TRBV5-5 and TRBJ2-7 gives the whole variable domain DAGVTQSPTHLIKTRGQQVTLRCSPISGHKSVSWYQQVLGQGPQFIFQYYEKEERGRGNFPDRFSARQFPNYSSELNVNALLLGDSALYLCASTSTLSEQYFGPGTRLTVT.

J is TRBJ1-2 and V is TRBV2; TRBD1 agrees at 7 bases. There are 15 residues in the CDR3. J lost 6 bases, V lost 4 bases, and 11 bases had no gene match. Germline lookup yields CDR1 SNHLY and CDR2 FYNNEI. CDR3 nucleotide sequence: TGTGCCAGCAGTGGCGTCCCCGACAGGGTCGATGGCTACACCTTC. This translates into CASSGVPDRVDGYTF.

The chain joins TRBV6-5 to TRBJ1-5; D unresolved. The CDR3 runs 13 residues. Deletions cut 0 bases from V and 14 bases from J, with 14 bases between. Germline CDR1 MNHEY, CDR2 SVGAGI. In DNA, the CDR3 is TGTGCCAGCAGTTACTCGATGTGGGAAGGAAAGCATTTT. Translation gives CASSYSMWEGKHF.

This clone is medium-sized (0.01 to 0.1%) within its sample. The chain carries TRBV7-9 and TRBJ2-7; D gene ambiguous. Trimming took off 6 bases at V and 3 bases at J, with 15 bases between the two ends. Germline V gene data show CDR1 as SEHNR and CDR2 as FQNEAQ (reference sequence). The CDR3 has 14 residues. The chain's CDR3 is CASSQTVLGYEQYF. The CDR3 DNA reads TGTGCCAGCAGTCAGACGGTGTTGGGCTACGAGCAGTACTTC.

The rearrangement joins TRBV19 to TRBJ1-5, with a weak D call TRBD1 (6 bases). The germline CDR1 and CDR2 sequences are LNHDA and SQIVND (reference sequence). The CDR3 length is 13 residues. Trimming cost V 10 bases and J 7 bases, with 17 bases left between them. The CDR3 region is CATQQGFQQPQHF. In DNA, the CDR3 is TGTGCCACGCAACAGGGTTTCCAGCAGCCCCAGCATTTT.

The gene calls are TRBV5-1 and TRBJ1-5, with D hard to call. Germline loops: CDR1 SGHRS, CDR2 YFSETQ. The CDR3 loop spans 15 amino acids. Trimming shortened V by 0 bases and J by 4 bases, and 11 bases separated the two germline ends. CDR3 residues: CASSLASEPNQPQHF. CDR3 in DNA: TGCGCCAGCAGCTTGGCCTCCGAACCAAATCAGCCCCAGCATTTT.

This clone came up a few times. This sequence joins TRBV2 and TRBJ2-7; D unclear. CDR3 length: 13 amino acids. Looked up from germline, CDR1 is SNHLY and CDR2 is FYNNEI. The V gene lost 6 bases and the J gene lost 6 bases, with 15 bases spanning the gap. CDR3 amino acids: CASRDPLALEQYF. DNA of the CDR3: TGTGCCAGCAGAGACCCCCTTGCTCTCGAGCAGTACTTC.

This clone was picked up one time. This rearrangement joins TRBV5-4 to TRBJ2-3, with 11 bases matching TRBD1. The V and J ends lost 7 bases and 4 bases, in that order; junction bases with no gene match: 17. The CDR3 loop spans 18 amino acids. Germline lookup yields CDR1 SGHNT and CDR2 YYREEE (reference sequence). CDR3 amino acids: CASGSRTGQGVGADTQYF. The CDR3 DNA is TGTGCCAGCGGATCAAGGACGGGACAGGGGGTAGGCGCAGATACGCAGTATTTT. The whole variable domain, remainder taken from reference TRBV5-4 and TRBJ2-3, is ETGVTQSPTHLIKTRGQQVTLRCSSQSGHNTVSWYQQALGQGPQFIFQYYREEENGRGNFPPRFSGLQFPNYSSELNVNALELDDSALYLCASGSRTGQGVGADTQYFGPGTRLTVL.

V usage is TRBV7-6 and J usage is TRBJ2-1; D is undetermined. V shed 5 bases and J shed 4 bases, with 9 bases lying between them. CDR1 and CDR2 (germline): SGHVS, FNYEAQ. CDR3 size: 13 residues. The CDR3 here is CASSATGYNEQFF. As DNA, the CDR3 is TGTGCCAGCAGCGCCACGGGTTACAATGAGCAGTTCTTC.

The chain links TRBV11-1 to TRBJ2-1; 8 bases map to TRBD2. CDR3 size: 15 residues. Trimming removed 3 bases from V and 7 bases from J; junction bases left unmatched: 8. Per germline, CDR1 SGHAT and CDR2 FQDESV (reference sequence). CDR3: CASSFLREGKNEQFF. The CDR3 bases are TGTGCCAGCAGCTTCCTCCGGGAGGGTAAAAATGAGCAGTTCTTC.

This rearrangement joins TRBV7-2 to TRBJ2-2; 9 bases match TRBD1. In germline, CDR1 is SGHTA, CDR2 FQGNSA. The CDR3 loop spans 17 amino acids. V lost 0 bases and J lost 5; bases outside the gene matches: 7. CDR3 sequence reads: CASSLARTGVVTGELFF. The CDR3, as DNA: TGTGCCAGCAGCTTAGCCCGGACAGGGGTAGTAACCGGGGAGCTGTTTTTT.

The chain links TRBV4-1 to TRBJ2-7; tentative D call: TRBD2 (6 bases). CDR1 MGHRA and CDR2 YSYEKL come from the germline V gene. The CDR3 extends over 14 amino acids. Trimming cost V 0 bases and J 7 bases, with 13 bases left between them. Written as DNA, the CDR3 is TGCGCCAGCAGCCAAGAAAACTCCGCGGGAGAGCAGTACTTC. Translating it yields CASSQENSAGEQYF.

This chain links TRBV5-4 with TRBJ1-1; tentatively, D is TRBD1 (6 bases). V was shortened by 0 bases and J by 11 bases, with 29 bases between the two germline ends. Germline CDR1 reads SGHNT; CDR2 reads YYREEE (reference sequence). The CDR3 contains 18 residues. CDR3 DNA sequence: TGTGCCAGCAGCTTGGGGTCGGGGGGCGCCGCCTTACTCACGGATGCTTTCTTT. It yields the protein CASSLGSGGAALLTDAFF.